This entry lists 14 T cell receptor beta chains sequenced from one sample in a study of T-cell reconstitution after alpha-beta-depleted transplantation in children. The library targeted TCRbeta and was prepared with unique molecular identifiers. TCRdb re-derived calls from the PCR reads in MiXCR, one entry per CDR3 protein. The profile shows fewer than 700,000 distinct CDR3 sequences, approximately 12% of them singletons. The specimen was PBMCs, mostly from graft donor cells, collected 360 days after TCRalphabeta/CD19-depleted stem cell transplant. The receptors originated from a male patient younger than 18 who had a stem cell transplant for acute myeloid leukemia, so the T cells may come from the graft donor.

In its sample, this clonotype was seen a few times. The chain links TRBV24-1 to TRBJ1-2; a weak D match, TRBD1 (5 bases). The CDR3 totals 14 residues. From germline, CDR1 is KGHDR and CDR2 SFDVKD. V was clipped by 3 bases and J by 1 base, with 8 bases between them. Here the CDR3 reads CATSDPTVNYGYTF. The DNA of the CDR3 is TGTGCCACCAGTGATCCGACAGTTAACTATGGCTACACCTTC.

The chain has TRBV7-2 and TRBJ1-4; D is uncertain. This CDR3 has 13 amino acids. Germline V gene sequence: CDR1 SGHTA, CDR2 FQGNSA. V lost 3 bases to trimming and J lost 8 bases, with 10 bases between them. CDR3 DNA sequence: TGTGCCAGCAGCTTCCCTCCTTTGGAAAAACTGTTTTTT. Its translation: CASSFPPLEKLFF.

This chain joins TRBV20-1 and TRBJ2-3; TRBD1 matches at 7 bases. Looked up from germline, CDR1 is DFQATT and CDR2 is SNEGSKA (reference sequence). This CDR3 has 14 amino acids. The trim removed 3 bases at V and 1 base at J, leaving 4 bases unmatched. The CDR3 nucleotides are TGCAGTGCTAGCTCGGACAGGCGCACAGATACGCAGTATTTT. Its protein product is CSASSDRRTDTQYF.

This clonotype came up a few times. The chain combines TRBV11-3 with TRBJ2-1; 10 bases line up with TRBD2. V shed 5 bases, J shed 5 bases, and the junction held 9 bases outside the gene matches. Germline loops: CDR1 SGHNT, CDR2 YENEEA. The CDR3 runs 16 residues. The CDR3 loop is CASSPPRLAGNNEQFF. DNA of the CDR3: TGTGCCAGCAGCCCCCCGAGACTAGCGGGCAACAATGAGCAGTTCTTC. The full variable domain, rest sourced from reference TRBV11-3 and TRBJ2-1, is EAGVVQSPRYKIIEKKQPVAFWCNPISGHNTLYWYLQNLGQGPELLIRYENEEAVDDSQLPKDRFSAERLKGVDSTLKIQPAELGDSAVYLCASSPPRLAGNNEQFFGPGTRLTVL.

This clonotype showed up just a few times. The chain has TRBV15 and TRBJ2-1, with D uncertain. Germline V gene data show CDR1 as LNHNV and CDR2 as YYDKDF (reference sequence). The CDR3 has 16 amino acids. V was pared by 1 base and J by 3 bases, with 13 bases between. The CDR3 coding sequence is TGTGCCACCAGCAGAGGCCACACAGAGATCTACAATGAGCAGTTCTTC. This encodes CATSRGHTEIYNEQFF.

The rearrangement links TRBV12-3 or TRBV12-4 to TRBJ2-4; D might be TRBD1 (6 bases). V lost 5 bases and J lost 3, with 11 bases in between. CDR3 length equals 14 residues. CDR3 bases: TGTGCCAGCAGTCCCGACAGGAACAAAAACATTCAGTACTTC. It specifies CASSPDRNKNIQYF.

This clonotype was observed many times. The chain recombines TRBV2 with TRBJ2-2; 9 bases match TRBD1. Germline V gene lookup returns CDR1 SNHLY and CDR2 FYNNEI. Trimming removed 5 bases from V and 9 bases from J; junction bases left unmatched: 10. The CDR3 sequence is 15 residues long. Here the CDR3 DNA reads TGTGCCAGCAGTTGGGACAGGGTAGTACTAAGGGAGCTGTTTTTT. Protein product: CASSWDRVVLRELFF.

This clonotype was found many times. The chain employs TRBV20-1 and TRBJ2-2; 8 positions agree with TRBD2. The ends lost 3 bases at V and 5 bases at J; junction bases unmatched: 5. The CDR3 has 14 amino acids. Germline CDR1 is DFQATT and CDR2 is SNEGSKA (reference sequence). CDR3: CSASTGRGTGELFF. CDR3 nucleotides: TGCAGTGCTAGTACCGGGAGGGGAACCGGGGAGCTGTTTTTT.

In its sample, this clonotype was seen many times. The chain couples TRBV4-3 to TRBJ2-7; no definite D call. Germline lookup yields CDR1 LGHNA and CDR2 YSLEER. V was shortened by 0 bases and J by 2 bases, with 14 bases between the two germline ends. CDR3 length: 16 residues. The CDR3 nucleotides read TGCGCCAGCAGCCAAGATAGCCAGCGCCTTCCCTACGAGCAGTACTTC. Encoded protein: CASSQDSQRLPYEQYF.

This clonotype was observed a few times. The genes are TRBV20-1 and TRBJ2-7, with a possible D match to TRBD2 (5 bases). CDR1 is DFQATT, CDR2 SNEGSKA, per germline (reference sequence). Deletions cut 3 bases from V and 2 bases from J, with 14 bases between. The CDR3 is 14 amino acids. The CDR3 reads CSASHLRGTYEQYF. CDR3 DNA: TGCAGTGCTAGCCACCTCCGGGGAACCTACGAGCAGTACTTC.

This clonotype was found a few times. The chain has TRBV20-1 and TRBJ1-2; D remains unclear. This CDR3 is built from 12 residues. Germline lookup yields CDR1 DFQATT and CDR2 SNEGSKA (reference sequence). V lost 6 bases and J lost 2, with 10 bases in between. As DNA, the CDR3 is TGCAGTGCCCGGACCCAAAACTATGGCTACACCTTC. It codes for CSARTQNYGYTF.

The table lists this clonotype with many counts. The gene calls are TRBV28 and TRBJ1-2, with a tentative D call TRBD1 (5 bases). This CDR3 is built from 15 residues. In germline, CDR1 is MDHEN, CDR2 SYDVKM. V was shortened by 2 bases and J by 6 bases, with 16 bases between the two germline ends. This chain's CDR3 is CASSLTFPQGNGYTF. The CDR3 DNA reads as TGTGCCAGCAGTTTAACTTTCCCGCAGGGTAATGGCTACACCTTC.

As for this clonotype: A read error may produce the germline difference seen at one junction end. The chain carries TRBV5-1 and TRBJ2-2, with TRBD2 matching over 10 bases. Germline V CDR1 and CDR2: SGHRS, YFSETQ. This CDR3 is 17 amino acids long. The CDR3 DNA sequence: TGCGCCAGCAGCTTGGGAGGACTAGCGGCGAACACCGGGGGGCTGTTTTTT. Protein product: CASSLGGLAANTGGLFF.

In this sample, this clonotype turned up a few times. The CDR3 DNA reads as TGTGCCAGCAGCACTAGTCCCGGGACTAGCGGACTAGAAGGCTACGAGCAGTACTTC. As protein: CASSTSPGTSGLEGYEQYF. The chain carries TRBV11-1 and TRBJ2-7; 11 positions agree with TRBD2. The CDR3 has 19 residues. The junction had 18 bases not matched to a gene; V was cut back by 5 bases and J by 3 bases. CDR1 is SGHAT and CDR2 is FQDESV in the germline V gene (reference sequence). The full variable domain, rest sourced from reference TRBV11-1 and TRBJ2-7, is EAEVAQSPRYKITEKSQAVAFWCDPISGHATLYWYRQILGQGPELLVQFQDESVVDDSQLPKDRFSAERLKGVDSTLKIQPAELGDSAMYLCASSTSPGTSGLEGYEQYFGPGTRLTVT.